This passage covers 27 T cell receptor beta chains from one sample sequenced in a study of cytomegalovirus exposure and HLA in healthy donors (dated by TCRdb to 2016 to 2017). Library preparation was by the immunoSEQ multiplex PCR assay. For the multiplex PCR, a mixture combining 60 forward primers for TCR Vbeta segments and 13 reverse primers for TCR Jbeta segments was used. TCRdb re-hosts the immuneACCESS table, in-frame sequences only. Its copies lack some clones; in the studies checked, an unresolved V gene accounts for under half of them, and the cause for the rest is not known. This sample holds 100,000 to 150,000 clones; about 84% were observed only once. The ten largest make up more than 3% of the sample. Material for sequencing was PBMCs. Receptors were obtained from a man between 18 and 29 years old in good health and CMV-seropositive.

The chain employs TRBV7-2 and TRBJ2-1; D is undetermined. Trimming shortened V by 4 bases and J by 5 bases, and 18 bases separated the two germline ends. The CDR3 spans 16 residues. Germline V gene sequence: CDR1 SGHTA, CDR2 FQGNSA. CDR3 sequence: CASSSEAGSSHNEQFF. The CDR3 DNA follows: TGTGCCAGCAGCTCCGAAGCAGGATCGAGCCACAATGAGCAGTTCTTC.

V is TRBV19 and J is TRBJ2-4, with TRBD1 identical over 7 bases. This CDR3 region has 16 residues. Per germline, CDR1 LNHDA and CDR2 SQIVND (reference sequence). The trim removed 9 bases at V and 0 bases at J, leaving 11 bases unmatched. The CDR3 loop reads CASNQDRALAKNIQYF. The CDR3 DNA follows: TGTGCCAGCAACCAAGACAGGGCGTTAGCCAAAAACATTCAGTACTTC. The complete variable domain, with remaining parts taken from reference TRBV19 and TRBJ2-4, reads DGGITQSPKYLFRKEGQNVTLSCEQNLNHDAMYWYRQDPGQGLRLIYYSQIVNDFQKGDIAEGYSVSREKKESFPLTVTSAQKNPTAFYLCASNQDRALAKNIQYFGAGTRLSVL.

The chain couples TRBV6-5 to TRBJ1-4; TRBD1 agrees at 7 bases. CDR1 is MNHEY, CDR2 SVGAGI, per germline. This CDR3 has 14 residues. With 6 bases clipped from V and 4 bases from J, the junction kept 5 bases outside the gene matches. The CDR3 bases are TGTGCCAGCAGACACAGGGGCGGTAATGAAAAACTGTTTTTT. Encoded protein: CASRHRGGNEKLFF.

As for this clone: One junction end disagrees with the germline gene, perhaps due to a read error. The rearrangement links TRBV7-7 to TRBJ2-2; TRBD2 aligns across 11 bases. The CDR3 runs to 15 residues. Germline CDR1 is SSHAT and CDR2 is FNYEAQ (reference sequence). The CDR3: CASSTGTSGTGELFF. DNA of the CDR3: TGTGCTAGCAGTACCGGGACTAGCGGCACCGGGGAGCTGTTTTTT.

The V gene is TRBV7-2, the J gene TRBJ2-6; D is unclear. Trimming took 6 bases from V and 1 from J, leaving 7 bases between them. Germline V CDR1 and CDR2: SGHTA, FQGNSA. This CDR3 spans 14 amino acids. CDR3 in amino acids: CASRQVSGANVLTF. The CDR3 DNA reads as TGTGCCAGCAGGCAGGTTTCTGGGGCCAACGTCCTGACTTTC. Supplemented by reference TRBV7-2 and TRBJ2-6, the full variable domain reads GAGVSQSPSNKVTEKGKDVELRCDPISGHTALYWYRQSLGQGLEFLIYFQGNSAPDKSGLPSDRFSAERTGGSVSTLTIQRTQQEDSAVYLCASRQVSGANVLTFGAGSRLTVL.

CDR3 loop: CASSSQPRGNQETQYF. The CDR3 coding sequence is TGCGCCAGCAGCTCGCAACCGAGGGGGAACCAAGAGACCCAGTACTTC. This sequence joins TRBV5-1 and TRBJ2-5; D perhaps matches TRBD1 (6 bases). Germline CDR1 is SGHRS and CDR2 is YFSETQ. V was trimmed by 3 bases and J by 0 bases, leaving 15 bases between them. The CDR3 has 16 residues.

The genes are TRBV5-1 and TRBJ1-1; tentative D call: TRBD1 (5 bases). Trimming shortened V by 0 bases and J by 7 bases, and 10 bases separated the two germline ends. CDR3 length: 13 residues. Germline V gene sequence: CDR1 SGHRS, CDR2 YFSETQ. The CDR3 protein is CASSLGLDSEAFF. DNA of the CDR3: TGCGCCAGCAGCTTGGGGCTTGACAGTGAAGCTTTCTTT.

The J gene is TRBJ1-5, the V gene TRBV27, with unresolved D. Germline CDR1 reads MNHEY; CDR2 reads SMNVEV (reference sequence). The V end lost 4 bases, the J end lost 2 bases, and 6 bases lay between the germline ends. There are 13 residues in the CDR3. CDR3 sequence reads: CASSWHGNQPQHF. As DNA, the CDR3 is TGTGCCAGCAGTTGGCACGGCAATCAGCCCCAGCATTTT.

J is TRBJ2-2 and V is TRBV5-6, with 10 bases lining up with TRBD2. This CDR3 contains 18 residues. With V trimmed by 0 bases and J by 5 bases, 10 bases remained unmatched. Germline V gene data show CDR1 as SGHDT and CDR2 as YYEEEE. The CDR3 region is CASSLGGRLAGVTGELFF. CDR3 in DNA: TGTGCCAGCAGCTTGGGTGGGCGGCTAGCGGGAGTTACCGGGGAGCTGTTTTTT.

V usage is TRBV18 and J usage is TRBJ2-7, with TRBD1 as a possible D gene (6 bases). This CDR3 contains 16 residues. Trimming pared 2 bases from V and 5 bases from J, leaving 19 bases between. Germline assignment: CDR1 KGHSH and CDR2 LQKENI. CDR3 amino acids: CASSPTVSRGNHEQYF. The CDR3 DNA sequence: TGTGCCAGCTCACCAACAGTTAGCAGGGGTAACCACGAGCAGTACTTC.

The chain recombines TRBV19 with TRBJ1-5, with D maybe TRBD1 (5 bases). The CDR3 contains 15 residues. Trimming removed 3 bases from V and 6 bases from J, with 15 bases in between. Germline V CDR1 and CDR2: LNHDA, SQIVND (reference sequence). The CDR3 bases are TGTGCCAGTAGTATTAGCGGGGGAGTAGGTCAGCCCCAGCATTTT. Translation: CASSISGGVGQPQHF.

This clone was detected only once. The rearrangement uses TRBV19 and TRBJ1-5; maybe TRBD1 (5 bases). V was shortened by 5 bases and J by 4 bases, with 15 bases between the two germline ends. The CDR3 has 15 amino acids. Germline CDR1 reads LNHDA; CDR2 reads SQIVND (reference sequence). The CDR3 bases are TGTGCCAGTAGTGTTTCCAGGGAACAGAATCAGCCCCAGCATTTT. Its protein is CASSVSREQNQPQHF.

In this sample, this clone turned up a few times. Written as DNA, the CDR3 is TGTGCCAGCAGCTTGAGGGACAGGGGCCTCTCAAATGAGCAGTTCTTC. Amino acid sequence: CASSLRDRGLSNEQFF. This chain uses TRBV5-6 with TRBJ2-1, with TRBD1 identical over 10 bases. The V gene end was trimmed by 1 base and the J gene end by 7 bases; junction bases not matched to a gene: 8. Germline CDR1 reads SGHDT; CDR2 reads YYEEEE. There are 16 residues in the CDR3.

The gene calls are TRBV6-5 and TRBJ2-1, with TRBD2 matching 11 bases. V was pared by 6 bases and J by 10 bases, with 5 bases of the junction left unmatched. In germline, CDR1 is MNHEY, CDR2 SVGAGI. The CDR3 totals 13 residues. The CDR3 reads CASSRTSGGEQFF. DNA of the CDR3: TGTGCCAGCAGCCGTACTAGCGGGGGAGAGCAGTTCTTC.

V is TRBV5-6 and J is TRBJ2-3, with 8 nucleotides matching TRBD1. CDR1 and CDR2 (germline): SGHDT, YYEEEE. This CDR3 has 15 amino acids. V was pared by 3 bases and J by 1 base, with 4 bases of the junction left unmatched. CDR3 nucleotide sequence: TGTGCCAGCAGCTCCCAGGGGGCTGGCACAGATACGCAGTATTTT. It encodes CASSSQGAGTDTQYF.

This chain joins TRBV7-8 and TRBJ1-3, with D possibly TRBD1 on 5 matching bases. From germline, CDR1 is SGHVS and CDR2 FQNEAQ. This CDR3 is built from 15 residues. V was shortened by 5 bases and J by 4 bases, with 15 bases between the two germline ends. The CDR3 protein is CASSHGGGSGNTIYF. CDR3 nucleotides: TGTGCCAGCAGCCACGGGGGGGGTTCCGGAAACACCATATATTTT. Full variable domain (missing parts from reference TRBV7-8 and TRBJ1-3): GAGVSQSPRYKVAKRGQDVALRCDPISGHVSLFWYQQALGQGPEFLTYFQNEAQLDKSGLPSDRFFAERPEGSVSTLKIQRTQQEDSAVYLCASSHGGGSGNTIYFGEGSWLTVV.

The J gene is TRBJ2-2, the V gene TRBV28; D remains ambiguous. V was shortened by 3 bases and J by 3 bases, with 8 bases between the two germline ends. Germline CDR1 MDHEN, CDR2 SYDVKM. The CDR3 covers 14 residues. DNA of the CDR3: TGTGCCAGCAGTTTTGGTCGGGACACCGGGGAGCTGTTTTTT. It codes for CASSFGRDTGELFF.

The chain couples TRBV6-1 to TRBJ1-5; 9 nucleotides align to TRBD1. Germline loops: CDR1 MNHNS, CDR2 SASEGT. The CDR3 spans 16 residues. Trimming took 0 bases from V and 5 from J; bases not matched to a gene: 5. In nucleotides, the CDR3 is TGTGCCAGCAGTGAAGCGCTGGGACAGGGCCATCAGCCCCAGCATTTT. Translating it yields CASSEALGQGHQPQHF.

This clone was seen only once. V usage is TRBV4-1 and J usage is TRBJ1-1; D gene ambiguous. The germline V gene has CDR1 MGHRA and CDR2 YSYEKL. Trimming took off 1 base at V and 0 bases at J, with 9 bases between the two ends. The CDR3 covers 15 residues. Here the CDR3 DNA reads TGCGCCAGCAGCCAAGGTACAGATATGAACACTGAAGCTTTCTTT. Translating it yields CASSQGTDMNTEAFF.

There are a few counts of this clone. V is TRBV7-2 and J is TRBJ1-3, with 8 bases identical to TRBD1. The CDR3 extends over 15 amino acids. V lost 5 bases, J lost 4 bases, and 7 bases stayed unmatched. CDR1 SGHTA and CDR2 FQGNSA come from the germline V gene. The CDR3: CASSQTGDAGNTIYF. The CDR3 DNA reads as TGTGCCAGCAGCCAGACAGGGGATGCAGGAAACACCATATATTTT.

J is TRBJ2-5 and V is TRBV6-1, with 8 bases identical to TRBD2. Per germline, CDR1 MNHNS and CDR2 SASEGT. Losses at the gene ends were 2 bases for V and 2 bases for J; bases not matched to a gene: 7. This CDR3 is 16 amino acids long. The CDR3: CASSEIRLARQETQYF. The CDR3 DNA sequence: TGTGCCAGCAGTGAAATCAGACTAGCGAGACAAGAGACCCAGTACTTC.

CDR3 sequence: CASSQDLASGYTDTQYF. The CDR3, as DNA: TGCGCCAGCAGCCAAGATCTGGCTAGCGGTTACACAGATACGCAGTATTTT. The V call is TRBV4-3, the J call TRBJ2-3; 7 bases map to TRBD2. The germline V gene encodes CDR1 LGHNA and CDR2 YSLEER. This CDR3 is built from 17 residues. Trimming took 0 bases from V and 2 from J; bases not matched to a gene: 8.

The V call is TRBV5-1, the J call TRBJ2-5, with 7 bases lining up with TRBD2. CDR3 size: 16 residues. J was trimmed by 5 bases and V by 0 bases; bases with no gene match: 10. Germline loops: CDR1 SGHRS, CDR2 YFSETQ. This chain's CDR3 is CASSLETGRTTETQYF. The CDR3 DNA reads as TGCGCCAGCAGCTTGGAGACCGGGAGGACGACCGAGACCCAGTACTTC.

The chain uses TRBV7-9 and TRBJ1-2; 8 bases match TRBD1. Germline values: CDR1 SEHNR, CDR2 FQNEAQ (reference sequence). V shed 2 bases, J shed 7 bases, and the junction held 9 bases outside the gene matches. The CDR3 is 15 residues long. The CDR3 nucleotides read TGTGCCAGCAGCTTACCCCCCCGGGACAGGTTTGGCTACACCTTC. Protein: CASSLPPRDRFGYTF.

The V call is TRBV5-4, the J call TRBJ2-5; 7 bases are a match to TRBD2. The length of the CDR3 is 14 residues. The germline V gene has CDR1 SGHNT and CDR2 YYREEE (reference sequence). Trimming took 4 bases from V and 2 from J; bases not matched to a gene: 5. This CDR3 is CASSIPSGQETQYF. The CDR3 bases are TGTGCCAGCAGCATCCCTAGCGGTCAAGAGACCCAGTACTTC.

The J gene is TRBJ2-1, the V gene TRBV27; D not certain. Per the germline V gene, CDR1 is MNHEY and CDR2 is SMNVEV (reference sequence). V was cut by 8 bases and J by 0 bases, with 8 bases left in between. The CDR3 extends over 13 amino acids. The chain's CDR3 is CASQVGSYNEQFF. As DNA, the CDR3 is TGTGCCAGCCAGGTGGGCTCCTACAATGAGCAGTTCTTC.

For the CDR3, the DNA is TGCAGCGTTGCTCAGCGGCCCAATCAGCCCCAGCATTTT. Its protein product is CSVAQRPNQPQHF. This chain connects TRBV29-1 to TRBJ1-5; D is unclear. CDR1 SQVTM and CDR2 ANQGSEA come from the germline V gene. With 4 bases removed from V and 3 bases from J, the gap between germline ends came to 10 bases. CDR3 size: 13 residues.